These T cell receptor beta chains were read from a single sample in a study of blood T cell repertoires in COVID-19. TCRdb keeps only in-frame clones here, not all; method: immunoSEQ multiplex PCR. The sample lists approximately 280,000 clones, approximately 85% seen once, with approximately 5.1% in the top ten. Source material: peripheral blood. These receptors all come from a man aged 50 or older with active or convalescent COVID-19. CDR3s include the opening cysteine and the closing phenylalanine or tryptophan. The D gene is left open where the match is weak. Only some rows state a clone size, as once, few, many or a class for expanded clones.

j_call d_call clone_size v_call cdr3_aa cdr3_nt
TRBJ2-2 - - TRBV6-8 CATSRVSGELFF TGTGCCACCTCCCGTGTATCGGGGGAGCTGTTTTTT
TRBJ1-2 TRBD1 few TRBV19 CASSPSGTAWGYTF TGTGCCAGTAGTCCCTCCGGGACAGCATGGGGGTACACCTTC
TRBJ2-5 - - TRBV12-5 CASGWGLGGFQETQYF TGTGCTAGTGGTTGGGGACTTGGGGGGTTCCAAGAGACCCAGTACTTC
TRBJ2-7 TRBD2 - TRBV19 CASSPSPGGSKYF TGTGCCAGTAGCCCTTCACCGGGGGGATCCAAGTACTTC
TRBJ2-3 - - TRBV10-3 CAIKGGPSTDTQYF TGTGCCATCAAGGGCGGGCCTAGCACAGATACGCAGTATTTT
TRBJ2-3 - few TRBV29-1 CSVEDGGDTQYF TGCAGCGTTGAAGACGGCGGAGATACGCAGTATTTT
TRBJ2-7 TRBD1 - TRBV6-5 CASRNPGQGFREQYF TGTGCCAGCAGGAATCCGGGACAGGGGTTCCGCGAGCAGTACTTC
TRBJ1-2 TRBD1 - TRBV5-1 CASSGAPTGGDYGYTF TGCGCCAGCAGTGGGGCTCCGACAGGGGGCGACTATGGCTACACCTTC
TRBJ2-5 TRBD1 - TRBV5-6 CASSLDRGVMETQYF TGTGCCAGCAGCTTGGACAGGGGGGTTATGGAGACCCAGTACTTC
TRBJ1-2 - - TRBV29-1 CSVTATWDGYTF TGCAGCGTCACGGCGACATGGGATGGCTACACCTTC
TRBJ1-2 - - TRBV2 CASRGAGVNLYGYTF TGTGCCAGCAGAGGCGCAGGGGTGAACCTCTATGGCTACACCTTC
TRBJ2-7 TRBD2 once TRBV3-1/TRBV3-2 CASSQPGTSELYEQYF TGTGCCAGCAGCCAGCCCGGGACTAGCGAACTCTACGAGCAGTACTTC
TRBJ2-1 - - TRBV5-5 CASSLELAPYNEQFF TGTGCCAGCAGCTTGGAACTCGCTCCCTACAATGAGCAGTTCTTC
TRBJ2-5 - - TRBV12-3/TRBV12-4 CASSRGIQETQYF TGTGCCAGCAGCCGCGGGATCCAAGAGACCCAGTACTTC
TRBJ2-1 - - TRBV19 CASSIGRNEQFF TGTGCCAGTAGTATTGGGAGGAATGAGCAGTTCTTC
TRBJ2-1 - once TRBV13 CASSLGLIRGGSEQFF TGTGCCAGCAGCTTAGGCCTAATCAGGGGTGGGAGTGAGCAGTTCTTC
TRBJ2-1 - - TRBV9 CASSVEAPPQGNEQFF TGTGCCAGCAGCGTAGAGGCCCCCCCTCAGGGCAATGAGCAGTTCTTC
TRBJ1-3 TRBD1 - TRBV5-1 CASSPGQGAYTIYF TGCGCCAGCAGCCCCGGACAGGGTGCGTACACCATATATTTT
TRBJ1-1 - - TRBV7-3 CASSLGRNTEAFF TGTGCCAGCAGCTTAGGGAGGAACACTGAAGCTTTCTTT
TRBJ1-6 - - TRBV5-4 CASSSGGHYNSPLHF TGTGCCAGCAGCTCCGGGGGGCATTATAATTCACCCCTCCACTTT
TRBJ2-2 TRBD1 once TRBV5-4 CASSPKRQGETGELFF TGTGCCAGCAGCCCCAAGCGGCAGGGGGAGACCGGGGAGCTGTTTTTT
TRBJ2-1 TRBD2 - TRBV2 CASSEWTSGSLNEQFF TGTGCCAGCAGTGAATGGACTAGCGGGAGTCTCAATGAGCAGTTCTTC
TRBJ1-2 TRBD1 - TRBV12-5 CASGLGQGRGYTF TGTGCTAGTGGTTTGGGACAGGGACGCGGCTACACCTTC
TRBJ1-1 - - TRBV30 CAWSVVRKSNTEAFF TGTGCCTGGAGTGTGGTGAGGAAATCGAACACTGAAGCTTTCTTT
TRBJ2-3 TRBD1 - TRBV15 CATSRATRTGTTTDTQYF TGTGCCACCAGCAGAGCGACCCGGACAGGGACGACCACAGATACGCAGTATTTT
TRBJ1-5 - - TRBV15 CATSRDLSNQPQHF TGTGCCACCAGCAGAGATCTTAGCAATCAGCCCCAGCATTTT
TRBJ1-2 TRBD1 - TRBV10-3 CAISPPGQGQGYTF TGTGCCATCAGCCCCCCCGGACAGGGGCAAGGCTACACCTTC
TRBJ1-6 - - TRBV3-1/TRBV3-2 CASSSDRPNSPLHF TGTGCCAGCAGTTCCGACAGGCCTAATTCACCCCTCCACTTT
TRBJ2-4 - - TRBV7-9 CASSSKRGGTEDIQYF TGTGCCAGCAGCTCGAAAAGGGGCGGAACCGAGGACATTCAGTACTTC
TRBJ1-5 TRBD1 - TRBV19 CASSIRTGGSGNQPQHF TGTGCCAGTAGTATCCGAACAGGGGGTTCGGGCAATCAGCCCCAGCATTTT
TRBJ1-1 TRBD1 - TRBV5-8 CASSPWDRGYTEAFF TGTGCCAGCAGCCCATGGGACAGGGGCTACACTGAAGCTTTCTTT
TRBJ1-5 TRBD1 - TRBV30 CAWRGDSLSNQPQHF TGTGCCTGGAGGGGGGACAGCCTAAGCAATCAGCCCCAGCATTTT
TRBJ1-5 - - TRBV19 CASSGVGNQPQHF TGTGCCAGCTCAGGGGTCGGCAATCAGCCCCAGCATTTT
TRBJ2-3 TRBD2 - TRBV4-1 CASSQEGSGRGDTQYF TGCGCCAGCAGCCAAGAAGGTAGCGGGAGGGGAGATACGCAGTATTTT
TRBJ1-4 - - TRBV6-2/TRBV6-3 CASSYPLTRNEKLFF TGTGCCAGCAGTTACCCCCTGACAAGGAATGAAAAACTGTTTTTT
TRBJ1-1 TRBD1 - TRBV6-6 CASSFITGTGYREAFF TGTGCCAGCAGTTTTATCACCGGGACAGGGTACCGGGAAGCTTTCTTT
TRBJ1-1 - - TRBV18 CASSPGGIKTEAFF TGTGCCAGCTCACCCGGGGGTATAAAAACTGAAGCTTTCTTT
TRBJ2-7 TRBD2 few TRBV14 CASSQGLAGSYEQYF TGTGCCAGCAGCCAAGGCCTAGCGGGATCGTACGAGCAGTACTTC
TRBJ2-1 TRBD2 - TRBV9 CASSVLAGGEQFF TGTGCCAGCAGCGTCCTAGCGGGAGGAGAGCAGTTCTTC
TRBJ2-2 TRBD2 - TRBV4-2 CASSPGGGAENTGELFF TGTGCCAGCAGCCCCGGGGGGGGAGCGGAAAACACCGGGGAGCTGTTTTTT
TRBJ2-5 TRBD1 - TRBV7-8 CASSTRTGGGETQYF TGTGCCAGCAGCACCCGGACAGGGGGCGGAGAGACCCAGTACTTC
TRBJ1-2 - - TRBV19 CASRSYYGYTF TGTGCCAGTAGGAGTTACTATGGCTACACCTTC
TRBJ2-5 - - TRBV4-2 CASSQDLGGETQYF TGTGCCAGCAGCCAAGACTTAGGCGGCGAGACCCAGTACTTC
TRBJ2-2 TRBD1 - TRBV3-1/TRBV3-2 CASSQKWTGTGRDNTGELFF TGTGCCAGCAGCCAAAAATGGACGGGGACAGGGAGGGACAACACCGGGGAGCTGTTTTTT
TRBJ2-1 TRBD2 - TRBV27 CASSSTSGRGEFF TGTGCCAGCAGTTCCACTAGCGGGAGGGGGGAGTTCTTC
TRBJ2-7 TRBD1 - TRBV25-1 CASSETGPWEQYF TGTGCCAGCAGTGAGACAGGGCCGTGGGAGCAGTACTTC
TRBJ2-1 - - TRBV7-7 CASSPGNGISYNEQFF TGTGCTAGCAGCCCTGGGAACGGGATCTCCTACAATGAGCAGTTCTTC
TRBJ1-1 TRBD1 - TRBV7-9 CASSRTGGRGNTEAFF TGTGCCAGCAGCCGGACAGGGGGAAGGGGGAACACTGAAGCTTTCTTT
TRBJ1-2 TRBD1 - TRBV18 CASSPGQGFYGYTF TGTGCCAGCTCACCAGGACAGGGCTTCTATGGCTACACCTTC
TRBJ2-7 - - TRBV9 CASRYLDSSSSYEQYF TGTGCCAGCAGGTACCTTGACAGCTCAAGCTCCTACGAGCAGTACTTC
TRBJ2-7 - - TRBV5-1 CASSLASGYSYEQYF TGCGCCAGCAGCTTGGCCTCGGGATACTCCTACGAGCAGTACTTC